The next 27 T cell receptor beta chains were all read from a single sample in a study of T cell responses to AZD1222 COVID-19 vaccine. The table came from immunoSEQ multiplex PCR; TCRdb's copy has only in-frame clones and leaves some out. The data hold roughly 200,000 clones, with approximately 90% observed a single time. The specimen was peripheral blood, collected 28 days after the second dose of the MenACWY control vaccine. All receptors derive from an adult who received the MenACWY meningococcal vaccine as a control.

CDR3 protein: CASSSPNTEAFF. CDR3 coding DNA: TGTGCCAGTAGTTCTCCCAACACTGAAGCTTTCTTT. The chain is built from TRBV19 and TRBJ1-1; unclear D gene. Germline V gene lookup returns CDR1 LNHDA and CDR2 SQIVND (reference sequence). The CDR3 consists of 12 residues. V lost 5 bases, J lost 2 bases, and 6 bases lay in between.

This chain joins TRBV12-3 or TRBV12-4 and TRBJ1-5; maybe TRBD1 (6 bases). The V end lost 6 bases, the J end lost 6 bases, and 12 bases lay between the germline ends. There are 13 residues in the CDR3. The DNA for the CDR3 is TGTGCCAGCAGCACGACAGGAATTCAGCCCCAGCATTTT. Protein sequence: CASSTTGIQPQHF.

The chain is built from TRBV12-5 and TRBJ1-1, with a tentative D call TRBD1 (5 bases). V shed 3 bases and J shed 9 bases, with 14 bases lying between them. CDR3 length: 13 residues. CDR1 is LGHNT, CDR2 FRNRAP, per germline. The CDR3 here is CASGLHGGSKAFF. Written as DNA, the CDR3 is TGTGCTAGTGGTTTACATGGGGGTTCGAAAGCTTTCTTT.

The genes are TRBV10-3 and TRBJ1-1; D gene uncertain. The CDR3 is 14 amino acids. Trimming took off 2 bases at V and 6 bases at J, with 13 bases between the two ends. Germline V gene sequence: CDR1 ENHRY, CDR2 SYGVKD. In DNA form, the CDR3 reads TGTGCCATCAGTGAGGACGGACTTCGGGCTGAAGCTTTCTTT. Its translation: CAISEDGLRAEAFF.

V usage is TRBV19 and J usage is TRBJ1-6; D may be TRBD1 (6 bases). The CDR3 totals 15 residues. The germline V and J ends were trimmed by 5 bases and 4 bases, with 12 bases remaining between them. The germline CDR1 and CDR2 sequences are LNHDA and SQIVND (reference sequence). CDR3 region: CASSPGALYNSPLHF. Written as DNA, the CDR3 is TGTGCCAGTAGTCCGGGGGCCCTATATAATTCACCCCTCCACTTT.

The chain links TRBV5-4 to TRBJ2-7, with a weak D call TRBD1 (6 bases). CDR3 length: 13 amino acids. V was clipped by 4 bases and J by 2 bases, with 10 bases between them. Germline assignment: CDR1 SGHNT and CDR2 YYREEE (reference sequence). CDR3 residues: CASSEGVTYEQYF. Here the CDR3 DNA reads TGTGCCAGCAGCGAGGGGGTTACCTACGAGCAGTACTTC.

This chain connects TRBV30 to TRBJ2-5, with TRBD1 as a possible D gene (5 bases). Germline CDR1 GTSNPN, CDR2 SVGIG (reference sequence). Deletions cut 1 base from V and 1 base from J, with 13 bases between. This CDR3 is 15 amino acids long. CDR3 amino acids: CAWSALQGFQETQYF. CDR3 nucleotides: TGTGCCTGGAGTGCCCTCCAGGGCTTCCAAGAGACCCAGTACTTC.

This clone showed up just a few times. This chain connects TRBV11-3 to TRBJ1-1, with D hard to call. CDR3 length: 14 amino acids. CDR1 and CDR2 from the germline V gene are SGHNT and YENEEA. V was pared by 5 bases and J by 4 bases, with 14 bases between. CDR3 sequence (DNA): TGTGCCAGCAGCCTAAACACGGTATCCACTGAAGCTTTCTTT. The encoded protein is CASSLNTVSTEAFF.

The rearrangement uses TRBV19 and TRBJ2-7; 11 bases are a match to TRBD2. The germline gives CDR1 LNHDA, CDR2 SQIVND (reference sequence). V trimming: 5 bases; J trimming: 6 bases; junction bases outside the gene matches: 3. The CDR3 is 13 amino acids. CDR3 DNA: TGTGCCAGTAGTCTAGCGGGAGGAGGCGAGCAGTACTTC. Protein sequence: CASSLAGGGEQYF.

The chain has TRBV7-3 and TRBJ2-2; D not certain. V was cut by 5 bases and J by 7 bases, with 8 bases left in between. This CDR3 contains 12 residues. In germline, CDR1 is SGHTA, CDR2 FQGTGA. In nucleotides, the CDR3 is TGTGCCAGCAGCGCAGTGAACGGGGAGCTGTTTTTT. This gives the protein CASSAVNGELFF. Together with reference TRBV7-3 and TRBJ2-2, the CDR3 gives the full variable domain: GAGVSQTPSNKVTEKGKYVELRCDPISGHTALYWYRQSLGQGPEFLIYFQGTGAADDSGLPNDRFFAVRPEGSVSTLKIQRTERGDSAVYLCASSAVNGELFFGEGSRLTVL.

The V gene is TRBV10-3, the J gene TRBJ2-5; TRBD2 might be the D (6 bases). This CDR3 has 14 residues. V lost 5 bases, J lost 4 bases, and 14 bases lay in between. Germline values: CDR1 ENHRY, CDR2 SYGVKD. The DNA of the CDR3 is TGTGCCATCAGTCTGAGTTCGGGACTAGAGACCCAGTACTTC. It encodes CAISLSSGLETQYF.

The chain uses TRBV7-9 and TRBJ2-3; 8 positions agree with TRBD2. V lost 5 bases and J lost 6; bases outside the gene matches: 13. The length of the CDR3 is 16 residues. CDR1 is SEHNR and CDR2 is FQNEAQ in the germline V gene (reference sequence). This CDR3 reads CASSHTSTGGPDTQYF. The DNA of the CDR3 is TGTGCCAGCAGCCACACCTCAACGGGAGGGCCTGATACGCAGTATTTT.

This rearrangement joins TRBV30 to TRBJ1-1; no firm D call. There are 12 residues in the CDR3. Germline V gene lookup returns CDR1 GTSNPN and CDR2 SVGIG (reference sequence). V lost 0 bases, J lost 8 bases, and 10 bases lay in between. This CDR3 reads CAWSVRAEEAFF. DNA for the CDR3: TGTGCCTGGAGTGTTCGGGCAGAAGAAGCTTTCTTT.

This chain's CDR3 is CASSPAKGHNSPLHF. In nucleotides, the CDR3 is TGTGCCAGCAGCCCAGCCAAGGGGCATAATTCACCCCTCCACTTT. V and J are TRBV3-1 (or the pseudogene TRBV3-2) and TRBJ1-6, with D tentatively TRBD1 (5 bases). The V end was cut by 4 bases, the J end by 5 bases, with 12 bases between. Germline V gene lookup returns CDR1 LGHDT and CDR2 YNNKEL (reference sequence). The CDR3 spans 15 residues.

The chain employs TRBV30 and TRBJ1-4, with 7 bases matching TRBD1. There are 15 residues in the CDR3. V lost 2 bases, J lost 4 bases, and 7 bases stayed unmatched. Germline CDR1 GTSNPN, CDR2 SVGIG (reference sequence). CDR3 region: CAWSNDRVHNEKLFF. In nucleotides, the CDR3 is TGTGCCTGGAGTAACGACAGGGTTCATAATGAAAAACTGTTTTTT.

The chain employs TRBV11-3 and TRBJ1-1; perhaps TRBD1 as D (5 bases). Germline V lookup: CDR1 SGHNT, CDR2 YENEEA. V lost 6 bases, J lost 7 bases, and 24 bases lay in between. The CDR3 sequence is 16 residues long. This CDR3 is CASRGTYGAVLGEAFF. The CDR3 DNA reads TGTGCCAGCAGGGGGACCTACGGGGCGGTACTGGGTGAAGCTTTCTTT.

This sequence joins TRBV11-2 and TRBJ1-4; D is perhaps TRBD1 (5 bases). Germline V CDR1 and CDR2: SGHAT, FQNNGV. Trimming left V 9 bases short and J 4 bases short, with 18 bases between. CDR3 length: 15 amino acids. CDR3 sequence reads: CASRGTSAINEKLFF. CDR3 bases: TGTGCCAGTAGAGGGACCTCCGCGATTAATGAAAAACTGTTTTTT.

CDR3 nucleotides: TGCAGCGTAAAGGACCAGATTTCTATTCAGTACTTC. Protein sequence: CSVKDQISIQYF. This chain connects TRBV29-1 to TRBJ2-4, with D unclear. The germline V gene encodes CDR1 SQVTM and CDR2 ANQGSEA. Trimming removed 6 bases at V and 10 bases at J, with 16 bases between. The CDR3 is 12 amino acids.

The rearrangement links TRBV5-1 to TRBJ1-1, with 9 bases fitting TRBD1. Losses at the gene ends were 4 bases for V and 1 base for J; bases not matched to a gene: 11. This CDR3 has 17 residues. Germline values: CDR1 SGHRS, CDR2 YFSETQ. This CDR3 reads CASSPGTGLSKNTEAFF. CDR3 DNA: TGCGCCAGCAGCCCCGGGACAGGGTTATCGAAGAACACTGAAGCTTTCTTT.

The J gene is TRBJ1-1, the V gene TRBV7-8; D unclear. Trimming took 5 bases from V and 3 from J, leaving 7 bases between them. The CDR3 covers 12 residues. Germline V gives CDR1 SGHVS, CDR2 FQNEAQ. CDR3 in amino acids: CASSQAHTEAFF. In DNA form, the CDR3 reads TGTGCCAGCAGCCAGGCACACACTGAAGCTTTCTTT.

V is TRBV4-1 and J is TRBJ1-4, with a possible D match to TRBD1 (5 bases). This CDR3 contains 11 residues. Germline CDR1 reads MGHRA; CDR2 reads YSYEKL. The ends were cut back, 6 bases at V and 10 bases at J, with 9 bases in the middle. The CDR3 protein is CASRFTGKLFF. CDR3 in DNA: TGCGCCAGCAGGTTTACAGGAAAACTGTTTTTT.

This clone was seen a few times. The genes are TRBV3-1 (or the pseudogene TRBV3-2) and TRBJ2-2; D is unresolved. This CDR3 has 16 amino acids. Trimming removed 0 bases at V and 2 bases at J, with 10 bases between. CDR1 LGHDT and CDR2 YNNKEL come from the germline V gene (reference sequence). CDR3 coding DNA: TGTGCCAGCAGCCAAGATTGGTCTATCAACACCGGGGAGCTGTTTTTT. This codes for CASSQDWSINTGELFF.

The CDR3, as DNA: TGTGCCAGCAGTTTTGACAGTGTCCGTAGCTACACCTTC. Translated, it gives CASSFDSVRSYTF. The V and J genes are TRBV28 and TRBJ1-2; weak D call: TRBD1 (5 bases). The CDR3 has 13 amino acids. CDR1 MDHEN and CDR2 SYDVKM come from the germline V gene. With 3 bases removed from V and 9 bases from J, the gap between germline ends came to 14 bases.

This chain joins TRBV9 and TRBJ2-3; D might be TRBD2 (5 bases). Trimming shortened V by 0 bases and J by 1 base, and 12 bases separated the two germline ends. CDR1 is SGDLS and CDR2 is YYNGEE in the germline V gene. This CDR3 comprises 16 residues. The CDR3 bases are TGTGCCAGCAGCGTAGGACTACCCGCGGGCACAGATACGCAGTATTTT. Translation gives CASSVGLPAGTDTQYF.

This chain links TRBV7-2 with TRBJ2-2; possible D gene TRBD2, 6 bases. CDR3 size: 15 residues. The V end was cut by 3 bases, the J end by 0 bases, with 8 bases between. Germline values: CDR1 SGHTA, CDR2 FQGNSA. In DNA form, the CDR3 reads TGTGCCAGCAGCTTTAGCGGAGCGAACACCGGGGAGCTGTTTTTT. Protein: CASSFSGANTGELFF.

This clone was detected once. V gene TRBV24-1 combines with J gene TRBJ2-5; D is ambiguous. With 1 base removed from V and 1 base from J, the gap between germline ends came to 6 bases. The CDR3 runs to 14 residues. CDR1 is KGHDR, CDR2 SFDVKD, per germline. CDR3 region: CATSDFGRQETQYF. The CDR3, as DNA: TGTGCCACCAGTGATTTCGGGCGCCAAGAGACCCAGTACTTC.

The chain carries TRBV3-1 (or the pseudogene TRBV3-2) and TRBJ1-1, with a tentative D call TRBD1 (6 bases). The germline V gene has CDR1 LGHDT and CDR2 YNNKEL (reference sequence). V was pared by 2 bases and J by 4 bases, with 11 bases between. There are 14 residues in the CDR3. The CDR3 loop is CASSQLRGGTEAFF. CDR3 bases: TGTGCCAGCAGCCAACTCAGGGGTGGCACTGAAGCTTTCTTT.